What follows describes a single T cell receptor (beta chain). Its antigen is undetermined. A read error may produce the germline difference seen at one junction end. The data are from a study of tumor-infiltrating lymphocytes in glioblastoma multiforme. Notes on the study in general: The TCR and somatic mutation analysis included just one glioblastoma patient. Functional subtype sorting of these T cells was not performed.

Three nested ARM-PCR rounds with V-beta and C-beta primers built TCRB libraries. These TCRB libraries lack any described unique molecular identifiers. MiXCR, run by TCRdb on the multiplex PCR reads, gives a single entry per CDR3 protein. The sample shows approximately 20,000 distinct CDR3 sequences, 60% to 80% of them seen only once. The V gene's germline CDR1 is SGHAT and CDR2 FQNNGV. The CDR3 is 13 amino acids. This chain joins TRBV11-2 and TRBJ1-2; TRBD1 might be the D (5 bases). Sequencing used peripheral blood. This clonotype was sampled from a male donor with glioblastoma. The CDR3 coding sequence is TGTGCCAGCAGCTTAGCTAGGGACTATGGGTACATCTTC. Protein: CASSLARDYGYIF.